What follows are 17 T cell receptor beta chains derived from one specimen sequenced in a study of OX40 agonist ivuxolimab in advanced cancers. Measured with immunoSEQ multiplex PCR; TCRdb has only the in-frame clones, and not every one. The top ten hold 3.5% to 4% of the sample, which has over 55,000 clones, around 87% seen once. Sample: CD4+ or CD8+ T cells sorted from blood, taken in a trial of the OX40 agonist ivuxolimab. Receptors originate from an adult with an advanced solid tumor such as melanoma, head and neck, liver or kidney cancer.

This chain uses TRBV7-9 with TRBJ1-1; 7 positions agree with TRBD1. Germline V gene sequence: CDR1 SEHNR, CDR2 FQNEAQ (reference sequence). This CDR3 spans 15 amino acids. V lost 5 bases and J lost 1; bases outside the gene matches: 7. Here the CDR3 DNA reads TGTGCCAGCAGCCGAGACAGGGTTGGGAACACTGAAGCTTTCTTT. Protein: CASSRDRVGNTEAFF.

The chain joins TRBV9 to TRBJ2-1; D tentatively reads TRBD1 or TRBD2 (5 bases each). This CDR3 is 13 amino acids long. V was shortened by 7 bases and J by 6 bases, with 14 bases between the two germline ends. Germline assignment: CDR1 SGDLS and CDR2 YYNGEE. CDR3 nucleotide sequence: TGTGCCAGCGGGGACCAACCCAGCAATGAGCAGTTCTTC. This gives the protein CASGDQPSNEQFF.

The rearrangement joins TRBV4-3 to TRBJ1-2; D remains unclear. V was cut by 0 bases and J by 7 bases, with 15 bases left in between. Germline CDR1 LGHNA, CDR2 YSLEER. The CDR3 spans 15 residues. CDR3 bases: TGCGCCAGCAGCCAAGACGTCCGGGGTACCTTTGGCTACACCTTC. Amino acids: CASSQDVRGTFGYTF.

The chain employs TRBV28 and TRBJ2-2; D call uncertain. V lost 3 bases and J 4 bases, leaving 3 bases between the germline ends. CDR1 MDHEN and CDR2 SYDVKM come from the germline V gene. The CDR3 covers 12 residues. The CDR3 loop is CASSFSTGELFF. The CDR3 nucleotides read TGTGCCAGCAGTTTCTCCACCGGGGAGCTGTTTTTT.

The CDR3 region has the DNA TGTGCCAGCAGCTTAGCGGAAACCGGGACTAGATTTGATCGGGAGCTGTTTTTT. Residues: CASSLAETGTRFDRELFF. V usage is TRBV7-8 and J usage is TRBJ2-2, with 8 positions matching TRBD2. Germline V gives CDR1 SGHVS, CDR2 FQNEAQ. This CDR3 comprises 18 residues. Unmatched junction bases numbered 15, after V lost 0 bases and J lost 9 bases.

CDR3 in DNA: TGTGCCTGGAGTCTAGCCCTGGCGAGGGGAGATACGCAGTATTTT. Translated: CAWSLALARGDTQYF. V gene TRBV30 combines with J gene TRBJ2-3; D tentatively fits TRBD1 or TRBD2 (5 bases each). V lost 2 bases to trimming and J lost 5 bases, with 17 bases between them. Germline CDR1 GTSNPN, CDR2 SVGIG (reference sequence). The CDR3 consists of 15 residues. The entire variable domain, with the rest obtained from reference TRBV30 and TRBJ2-3, is as follows: SQTIHQWPATLVQPVGSPLSLECTVEGTSNPNLYWYRQAAGRGLQLLFYSVGIGQISSEVPQNLSASRPQDRQFILSSKKLLLSDSGFYLCAWSLALARGDTQYFGPGTRLTVL.

The sample holds one count of this clone. The CDR3 is CASSVEGGLYEQYF. The CDR3 region has the DNA TGTGCCAGCAGCGTAGAGGGGGGGCTCTACGAGCAGTACTTC. The chain has TRBV9 and TRBJ2-7, with D perhaps matching TRBD2 (7 bases). Germline CDR1 SGDLS, CDR2 YYNGEE. V was cut by 0 bases and J by 3 bases, with 10 bases left in between. The CDR3 has 14 residues.

The chain combines TRBV2 with TRBJ1-1, with 8 bases identical to TRBD1. The V segment lost 8 bases and the J segment 3 bases; nucleotides outside the gene matches: 5. Germline CDR1 SNHLY, CDR2 FYNNEI. CDR3 size: 13 residues. Written as DNA, the CDR3 is TGTGCCAGCGGACAGGGAGGGCACACTGAAGCTTTCTTT. Amino acid sequence: CASGQGGHTEAFF.

This chain joins TRBV7-9 and TRBJ2-1; tentative D call: TRBD1 (5 bases). This CDR3 region has 16 residues. Germline V CDR1 and CDR2: SEHNR, FQNEAQ (reference sequence). The V gene lost 5 bases and the J gene lost 0 bases, with 14 bases spanning the gap. CDR3 DNA sequence: TGTGCCAGCAGCCATTCGACAGCCAGCTCCTACAATGAGCAGTTCTTC. Residues: CASSHSTASSYNEQFF.

This chain joins TRBV29-1 and TRBJ2-3; maybe TRBD2 (6 bases). CDR3 length: 14 amino acids. Germline CDR1 reads SQVTM; CDR2 reads ANQGSEA. The V and J ends lost 4 bases and 5 bases respectively, with 16 bases between them. CDR3 region: CSVGRGGGKDTQYF. In DNA form, the CDR3 reads TGCAGCGTTGGGAGGGGTGGGGGTAAAGATACGCAGTATTTT.

The V gene is TRBV5-1, the J gene TRBJ1-1, with TRBD1 as a possible D gene (6 bases). The V gene lost 1 base and the J gene lost 0 bases, with 13 bases spanning the gap. Germline V gene lookup returns CDR1 SGHRS and CDR2 YFSETQ. The CDR3 extends over 16 amino acids. The CDR3 DNA reads TGCGCCAGCAGCTTGACGGCAGGGGCCATGAACACTGAAGCTTTCTTT. Residues: CASSLTAGAMNTEAFF.

V usage is TRBV6-1 and J usage is TRBJ2-5; no definite D call. The V and J ends lost 2 bases and 5 bases respectively, with 6 bases between them. The length of the CDR3 is 12 residues. Germline V CDR1 and CDR2: MNHNS, SASEGT. CDR3 coding DNA: TGTGCCAGCAGTGAAAATCGGGAGACCCAGTACTTC. It specifies CASSENRETQYF.

The rearrangement links TRBV7-9 to TRBJ2-2, with D uncertain. Trimming shortened V by 5 bases and J by 3 bases, and 7 bases separated the two germline ends. Germline loops: CDR1 SEHNR, CDR2 FQNEAQ (reference sequence). This CDR3 spans 13 amino acids. This CDR3 reads CASSPSYTGELFF. The DNA for the CDR3 is TGTGCCAGCAGCCCCTCATACACCGGGGAGCTGTTTTTT.

This rearrangement joins TRBV4-2 to TRBJ2-7; 7 positions match TRBD2. Germline trimming cut 4 bases from V and 3 bases from J; bases unmatched to any gene: 6. CDR1 is LGHNA and CDR2 is YNFKEQ in the germline V gene. The CDR3 totals 14 residues. The CDR3 loop reads CASSPVGEGYEQYF. DNA of the CDR3: TGTGCCAGCAGCCCGGTGGGGGAGGGCTACGAGCAGTACTTC.

The count of this clone is one. The chain combines TRBV5-6 with TRBJ1-2; D perhaps matches TRBD1 (5 bases). The CDR3 runs 15 residues. CDR1 SGHDT and CDR2 YYEEEE come from the germline V gene. Trimming left V 0 bases short and J 3 bases short, with 12 bases between. The DNA of the CDR3 is TGTGCCAGCAGCTTGGGGGGGAATCGGGACTATGGCTACACCTTC. It encodes CASSLGGNRDYGYTF.

The chain couples TRBV19 to TRBJ2-2, with no clear D. The CDR3 runs 13 residues. Trimming removed 5 bases at V and 6 bases at J, with 10 bases between. Germline V gives CDR1 LNHDA, CDR2 SQIVND (reference sequence). The CDR3: CASSQALAGELFF. CDR3 coding DNA: TGTGCCAGTAGTCAGGCTCTGGCCGGGGAGCTGTTTTTT.

V and J are TRBV2 and TRBJ2-1, with a weak D call TRBD2 (5 bases). Germline V gene lookup returns CDR1 SNHLY and CDR2 FYNNEI. The CDR3 length is 11 residues. V was pared by 5 bases and J by 12 bases, with 11 bases between. Here the CDR3 reads CASSPTEGQFF. The CDR3 DNA sequence: TGTGCCAGCAGTCCTACAGAGGGGCAGTTCTTC.